This TCR beta chain was identified in a study of TIL therapy for anti-PD-1-resistant metastatic lung cancer. Specified time point: pre-treatment sample, taken before nivolumab and TIL therapy. Germline CDR1 SGHTA, CDR2 FQGNSA. With 2 bases removed from V and 6 bases from J, the gap between germline ends came to 8 bases. This CDR3 contains 13 residues. This was the immunoSEQ v3 assay. The assay was immunoSEQ multiplex PCR, and TCRdb's table has in-frame clones only and misses some. The repertoire has 36,000 or so clones, around 79% of them found once; the top ten carry 4.5% to 6%. Regarding this clone: Its antigen is still unknown.

Notes on the study in general: Treatment-naive, never-smoker and oncogene-addicted patients were overrepresented in this highly selected cohort.

The clonotype was recovered from a person aged 25-85 years with non-small cell lung cancer. The rearrangement joins TRBV7-2 to TRBJ1-5; TRBD1 is a possible D gene (5 bases). The source was blood, collected at baseline. CDR3 bases: TGTGCCAGCAGCTTACAGGGAGGTCAGCCCCAGCATTTT. Translated, it gives CASSLQGGQPQHF.